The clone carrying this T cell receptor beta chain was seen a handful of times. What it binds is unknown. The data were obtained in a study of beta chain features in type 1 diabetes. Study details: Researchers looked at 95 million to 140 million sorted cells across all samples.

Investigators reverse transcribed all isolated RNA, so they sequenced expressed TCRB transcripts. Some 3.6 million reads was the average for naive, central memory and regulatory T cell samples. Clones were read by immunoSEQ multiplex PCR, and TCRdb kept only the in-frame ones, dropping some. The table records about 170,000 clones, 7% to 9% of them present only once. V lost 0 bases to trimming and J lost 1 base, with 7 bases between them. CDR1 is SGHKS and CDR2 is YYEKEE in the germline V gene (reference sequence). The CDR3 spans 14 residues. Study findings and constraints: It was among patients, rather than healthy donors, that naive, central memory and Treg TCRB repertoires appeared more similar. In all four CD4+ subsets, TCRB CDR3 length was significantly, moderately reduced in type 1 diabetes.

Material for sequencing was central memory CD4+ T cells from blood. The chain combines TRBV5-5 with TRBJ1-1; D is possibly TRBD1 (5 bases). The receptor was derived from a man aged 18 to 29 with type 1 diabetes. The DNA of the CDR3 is TGTGCCAGCAGCTTGGTGCAGGGGAACACTGAAGCTTTCTTT. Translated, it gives CASSLVQGNTEAFF.